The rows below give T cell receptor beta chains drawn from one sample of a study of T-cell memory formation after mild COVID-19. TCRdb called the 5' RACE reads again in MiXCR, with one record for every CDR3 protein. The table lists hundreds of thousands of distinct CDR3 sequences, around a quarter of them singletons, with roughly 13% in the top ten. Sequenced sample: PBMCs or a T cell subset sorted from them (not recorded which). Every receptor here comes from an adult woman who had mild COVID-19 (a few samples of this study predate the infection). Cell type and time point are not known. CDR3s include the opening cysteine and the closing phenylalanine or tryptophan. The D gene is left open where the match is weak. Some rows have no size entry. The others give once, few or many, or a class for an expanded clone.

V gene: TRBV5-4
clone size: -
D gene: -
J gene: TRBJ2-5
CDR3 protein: CASSSTQAQYF
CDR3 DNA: TGTGCCAGCAGCTCTACCCAGGCCCAGTACTTC

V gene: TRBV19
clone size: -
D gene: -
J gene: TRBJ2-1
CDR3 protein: CASNLGYNEQFF
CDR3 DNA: TGTGCCAGTAACCTTGGGTACAATGAGCAGTTCTTC

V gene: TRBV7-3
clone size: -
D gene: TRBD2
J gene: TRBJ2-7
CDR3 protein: CASSPRVAGGYYEQYF
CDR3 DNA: TGTGCCAGCAGCCCGCGGGTAGCGGGGGGATATTACGAGCAGTACTTC

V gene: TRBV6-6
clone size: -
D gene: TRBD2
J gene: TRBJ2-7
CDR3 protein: CASSYLASGRDEQYF
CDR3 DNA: TGTGCCAGCAGTTACTTGGCTAGCGGGAGAGACGAGCAGTACTTC

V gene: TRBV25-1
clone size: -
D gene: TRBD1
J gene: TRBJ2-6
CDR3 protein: CASSYRGSKGSGANVLTF
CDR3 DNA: TGTGCCAGCAGTTACAGGGGGTCGAAGGGCTCTGGGGCCAACGTCCTGACTTTC

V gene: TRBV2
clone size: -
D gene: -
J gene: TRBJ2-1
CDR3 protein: CASSDLADYNEQFF
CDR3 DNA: TGTGCCAGCAGTGACTTAGCGGATTACAATGAGCAGTTCTTC

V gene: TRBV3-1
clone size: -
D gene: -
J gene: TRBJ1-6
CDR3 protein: CASSQEGFNSPLHF
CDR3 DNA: TGTGCCAGCAGCCAAGAAGGATTTAATTCACCCCTCCACTTT

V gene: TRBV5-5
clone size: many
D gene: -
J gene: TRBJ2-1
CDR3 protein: CASSLPNEQFF
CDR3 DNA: TGTGCCAGCAGCTTGCCCAATGAGCAGTTCTTC

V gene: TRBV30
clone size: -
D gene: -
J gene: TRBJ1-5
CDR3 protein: CAWTGSFDQPQHF
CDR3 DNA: TGTGCCTGGACAGGGTCGTTCGATCAGCCCCAGCATTTT

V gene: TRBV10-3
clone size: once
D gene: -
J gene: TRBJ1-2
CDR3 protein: CAISPRDRTGYTF
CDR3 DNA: TGTGCCATCAGTCCCCGAGACAGGACTGGCTACACCTTC

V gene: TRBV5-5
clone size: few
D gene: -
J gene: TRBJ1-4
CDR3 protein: CASSAGGVSNEKLFF
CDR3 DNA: TGTGCCAGCAGCGCCGGGGGGGTTTCTAATGAAAAACTGTTTTTT

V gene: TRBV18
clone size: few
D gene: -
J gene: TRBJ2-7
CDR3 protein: CASSPRVDYEQYF
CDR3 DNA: TGTGCCAGCTCACCAAGGGTGGACTACGAGCAGTACTTC

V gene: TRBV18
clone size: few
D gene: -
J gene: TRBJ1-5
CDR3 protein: CASSPRGGIDQPQHF
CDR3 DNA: TGTGCCAGCTCACCACGGGGGGGGATCGATCAGCCCCAGCATTTT

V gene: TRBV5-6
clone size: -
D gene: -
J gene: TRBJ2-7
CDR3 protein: CASSLSASYEQYF
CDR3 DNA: TGTGCCAGCAGCTTGTCAGCCTCCTACGAGCAGTACTTC

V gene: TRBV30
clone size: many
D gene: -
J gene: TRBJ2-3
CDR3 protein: CAWSQGGEADTQYF
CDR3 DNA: TGTGCCTGGAGCCAAGGGGGGGAGGCAGATACGCAGTATTTT

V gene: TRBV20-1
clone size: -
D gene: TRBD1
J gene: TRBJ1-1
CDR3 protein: CSAVTGVNTEAFF
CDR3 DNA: TGCAGTGCTGTCACAGGGGTGAACACTGAAGCTTTCTTT

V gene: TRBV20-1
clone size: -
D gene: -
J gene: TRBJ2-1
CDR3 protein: CSARGIREQFF
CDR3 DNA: TGCAGTGCTAGAGGCATTCGTGAGCAGTTCTTC

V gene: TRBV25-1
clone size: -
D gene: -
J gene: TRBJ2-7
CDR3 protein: CASSRSEQYF
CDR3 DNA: TGTGCCAGCAGTAGGTCCGAGCAGTACTTC

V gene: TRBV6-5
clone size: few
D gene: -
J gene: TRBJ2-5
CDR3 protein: CASSRGVGQETQYF
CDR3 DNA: TGTGCCAGCAGTCGCGGTGTGGGGCAGGAGACCCAGTACTTC

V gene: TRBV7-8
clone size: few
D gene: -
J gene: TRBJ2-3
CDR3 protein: CASSLLAVESTDTQYF
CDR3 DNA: TGTGCCAGCAGCTTACTTGCGGTGGAGAGCACAGATACGCAGTATTTT

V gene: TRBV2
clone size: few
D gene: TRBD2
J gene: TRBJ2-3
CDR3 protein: CASSGFGLDTDTQYF
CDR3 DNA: TGTGCCAGCAGTGGCTTCGGACTAGACACAGATACGCAGTATTTT

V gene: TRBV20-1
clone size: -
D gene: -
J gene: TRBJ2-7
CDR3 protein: CSAPGQTKRYEQYF
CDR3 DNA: TGCAGTGCCCCCGGACAGACAAAGCGCTACGAGCAGTACTTC

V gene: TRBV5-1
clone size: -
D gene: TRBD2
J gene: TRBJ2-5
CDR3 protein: CASSSSKLAGVETQYF
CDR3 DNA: TGCGCCAGCAGCTCCTCAAAACTAGCGGGGGTGGAGACCCAGTACTTC

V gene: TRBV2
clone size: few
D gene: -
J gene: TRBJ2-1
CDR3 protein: CASSVLGDNEQFF
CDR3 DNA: TGTGCCAGCAGTGTCCTAGGGGACAATGAGCAGTTCTTC

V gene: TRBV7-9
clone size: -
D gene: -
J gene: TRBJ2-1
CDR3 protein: CASSFQGEQFF
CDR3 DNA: TGTGCCAGCAGCTTCCAGGGGGAGCAGTTCTTC

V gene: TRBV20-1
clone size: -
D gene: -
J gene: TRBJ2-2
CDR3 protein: CSARTSGRNTGELFF
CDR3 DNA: TGCAGTGCTAGAACCAGCGGAAGGAACACCGGGGAGCTGTTTTTT

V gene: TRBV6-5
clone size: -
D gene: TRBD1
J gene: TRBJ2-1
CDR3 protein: CASSHDRVTYSEQFF
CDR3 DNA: TGTGCCAGCAGTCACGACAGGGTTACCTACAGTGAGCAGTTCTTC